These 18 T cell receptor beta chains were sequenced from one sample in a study of Graves' ophthalmopathy and Graves' hyperthyroidism. The TCR beta CDR3 regions underwent amplification from RNA transcripts. RT-PCR was first run with HTBI primers, then multiplex PCR in a second round. MiXCR was run by TCRdb on the multiplex PCR reads, yielding one entry per CDR3 protein. The table includes about 740,000 distinct CDR3 sequences, roughly 40% detected once. Sequenced: peripheral blood. These receptors originate from an adult man with Graves' ophthalmopathy.

The rearrangement uses TRBV7-6 and TRBJ2-7; maybe TRBD1 (6 bases). The V end lost 0 bases, the J end lost 6 bases, and 18 bases lay between the germline ends. Germline V CDR1 and CDR2: SGHVS, FNYEAQ. The CDR3 spans 16 residues. The CDR3 reads CASSLAPGGVNVEQYF. CDR3 sequence (DNA): TGTGCCAGCAGCTTAGCCCCTGGGGGCGTCAATGTCGAGCAGTACTTC. The whole variable domain, filled in from reference TRBV7-6 and TRBJ2-7, reads GAGVSQSPRYKVTKRGQDVALRCDPISGHVSLYWYRQALGQGPEFLTYFNYEAQQDKSGLPNDRFSAERPEGSISTLTIQRTEQRDSAMYRCASSLAPGGVNVEQYFGPGTRLTVT.

This sequence joins TRBV19 and TRBJ2-7; TRBD2 is a possible D gene (6 bases). The V end was cut by 5 bases, the J end by 3 bases, with 14 bases between. The CDR3 totals 14 residues. CDR1 is LNHDA and CDR2 is SQIVND in the germline V gene (reference sequence). CDR3: CASSSRLGHYEQYF. The CDR3 nucleotides read TGTGCCAGTAGTTCCCGACTAGGCCACTACGAGCAGTACTTC.

This clonotype was seen a few times. The V gene is TRBV9, the J gene TRBJ1-4, with D possibly TRBD1 on 6 matching bases. This CDR3 has 15 amino acids. The V gene's germline CDR1 is SGDLS and CDR2 YYNGEE. V was shortened by 0 bases and J by 7 bases, with 13 bases between the two germline ends. The CDR3 sequence: CASSVGGQQGEKLFF. The CDR3 DNA reads TGTGCCAGCAGCGTAGGAGGACAGCAGGGTGAAAAACTGTTTTTT.

This clonotype has more than one count but fewer than ten. The V and J genes are TRBV20-1 and TRBJ2-5; maybe TRBD1 (6 bases). Germline lookup yields CDR1 DFQATT and CDR2 SNEGSKA (reference sequence). This CDR3 region has 13 residues. Trimming took off 5 bases at V and 5 bases at J, with 15 bases between the two ends. CDR3 loop: CSARTTGPETQYF. The CDR3 nucleotides are TGCAGTGCTCGGACGACAGGCCCTGAGACCCAGTACTTC.

Concerning this clonotype itself: This may stem from a read error, because a much larger clone lies one nucleotide away. J is TRBJ2-5 and V is TRBV2, with D possibly TRBD1 on 5 matching bases. CDR3 length: 16 residues. Germline V gene data show CDR1 as SNHLY and CDR2 as FYNNEI. The CDR3 spells CASSDGRVGPQEAQYF. The CDR3 DNA reads as TGTGCCAGCAGTGACGGCAGGGTGGGGCCCCAAGAGGCCCAGTACTTC.

Many counts were recorded for this clonotype. The chain uses TRBV15 and TRBJ1-6, with a tentative D call TRBD1 (6 bases). V was cut by 3 bases and J by 5 bases, with 8 bases left in between. The CDR3 consists of 14 residues. Germline CDR1 and CDR2: LNHNV and YYDKDF (reference sequence). The CDR3 loop reads CATSRDRDNSPLHF. Here the CDR3 DNA reads TGTGCCACCAGCAGGGACAGAGATAATTCACCCCTCCACTTT.

This clonotype was seen a handful of times. The chain couples TRBV9 to TRBJ1-5, with D possibly TRBD1 on 5 matching bases. In germline, CDR1 is SGDLS, CDR2 YYNGEE. Trimming removed 2 bases from V and 3 bases from J, with 12 bases in between. The CDR3 is 15 amino acids. CDR3 in amino acids: CASSVGAGDNQPQHF. The DNA for the CDR3 is TGTGCCAGCAGCGTTGGGGCCGGGGACAATCAGCCCCAGCATTTT.

This clonotype has more than one count but fewer than ten. V and J are TRBV7-9 and TRBJ2-7; TRBD1 matches 11 bases. The CDR3 has 16 amino acids. In germline, CDR1 is SEHNR, CDR2 FQNEAQ (reference sequence). J gave up 4 bases and V 1 base, and 6 bases lay outside the gene matches. CDR3 region: CASSLDYGQGAYEQYF. The CDR3 DNA reads as TGTGCCAGCAGCTTAGATTATGGACAGGGGGCTTACGAGCAGTACTTC.

This clonotype has at least ten counts. The chain joins TRBV7-2 to TRBJ1-2; unclear D gene. This CDR3 region has 13 residues. The V and J ends lost 1 base and 5 bases respectively, with 8 bases between them. Per germline, CDR1 SGHTA and CDR2 FQGNSA. CDR3 DNA sequence: TGTGCCAGCAGCTTAGTCCCGATTTATGGCTACACCTTC. Protein: CASSLVPIYGYTF.

The V call is TRBV9, the J call TRBJ2-5; D not resolved. Trimming took 4 bases from V and 2 from J, leaving 12 bases between them. This CDR3 region has 14 residues. Germline CDR1 and CDR2: SGDLS and YYNGEE. CDR3 protein: CASSLTPLQETQYF. The CDR3 coding sequence is TGTGCCAGCAGCTTAACACCTTTACAAGAGACCCAGTACTTC.

This clonotype has ten or more counts. The V call is TRBV7-9, the J call TRBJ1-3, with 7 bases identical to TRBD1. This CDR3 region has 12 residues. The J segment lost 7 bases and the V segment lost 6 bases, leaving 3 bases of the junction unmatched. Germline V gives CDR1 SEHNR, CDR2 FQNEAQ (reference sequence). CDR3 nucleotides: TGTGCCAGCAGGTCGACAGGGAACACCATATATTTT. It specifies CASRSTGNTIYF.

This chain links TRBV15 with TRBJ2-5; 7 nucleotides align to TRBD1. With 0 bases clipped from V and 5 bases from J, the junction kept 9 bases outside the gene matches. CDR3 length: 16 residues. CDR1 LNHNV and CDR2 YYDKDF come from the germline V gene (reference sequence). The CDR3 reads CATSRDLSTGHETQYF. Written as DNA, the CDR3 is TGTGCCACCAGCAGAGACCTTTCGACAGGGCACGAGACCCAGTACTTC.

This clonotype showed up just a few times. The chain couples TRBV2 to TRBJ1-5, with 9 nucleotides matching TRBD1. Losses at the gene ends were 7 bases for V and 2 bases for J; bases not matched to a gene: 6. Germline CDR1 SNHLY, CDR2 FYNNEI. The CDR3 sequence is 15 residues long. The CDR3 nucleotides read TGTGCCAGCACCGGGGGACAGGGAGGCAATCAGCCCCAGCATTTT. It encodes CASTGGQGGNQPQHF.

The sample holds many counts of this clonotype. V gene TRBV24-1 combines with J gene TRBJ1-2; the D gene is possibly TRBD1 (6 bases). The germline V gene has CDR1 KGHDR and CDR2 SFDVKD. V dropped 4 bases and J dropped 2 bases, with 10 bases sitting between them. This CDR3 has 14 amino acids. This chain's CDR3 is CATSDAGVNYGYTF. The CDR3 DNA is TGTGCCACCAGTGACGCAGGGGTAAACTATGGCTACACCTTC.

This clonotype was recorded a few times. The rearrangement links TRBV7-2 to TRBJ2-7; perhaps TRBD1 as D (5 bases). Germline V CDR1 and CDR2: SGHTA, FQGNSA. Trimming stripped 1 base from V and 4 bases from J, with 11 bases between. The CDR3 totals 14 residues. The CDR3 reads CASSLVGHGYEQYF. CDR3 sequence (DNA): TGTGCCAGCAGCTTAGTCGGACATGGGTACGAGCAGTACTTC. The variable domain in full, completed from reference TRBV7-2 and TRBJ2-7, reads GAGVSQSPSNKVTEKGKDVELRCDPISGHTALYWYRQSLGQGLEFLIYFQGNSAPDKSGLPSDRFSAERTGGSVSTLTIQRTQQEDSAVYLCASSLVGHGYEQYFGPGTRLTVT.

This clonotype came up many times. This chain uses TRBV2 with TRBJ1-1; possible D gene TRBD1, 5 bases. This CDR3 is 13 amino acids long. Germline CDR1 reads SNHLY; CDR2 reads FYNNEI. V shed 3 bases and J shed 4 bases, with 9 bases lying between them. This CDR3 is CASSEGGGTEAFF. The CDR3, as DNA: TGTGCCAGCAGTGAGGGGGGGGGCACTGAAGCTTTCTTT.

This clonotype appeared many times. The CDR3 DNA is TGTGCCAGCAGCACCCTAGCTGAAGCTTTCTTT. Its translation is CASSTLAEAFF. This rearrangement joins TRBV6-6 to TRBJ1-1; no reliable D call. V shed 6 bases and J shed 6 bases, with 8 bases lying between them. This CDR3 is built from 11 residues. The germline CDR1 and CDR2 sequences are MNHNY and SVGAGI (reference sequence).

Points on this clonotype: Given a much more abundant clone one base away, this may be a read error. The CDR3 ends on some other residue instead of the conserved phenylalanine or tryptophan, so this is likely a read error. The chain recombines TRBV11-2 with TRBJ2-5; possible D gene TRBD2, 6 bases. V gave up 1 base and J gave up 5 bases, with 17 bases separating them. Germline V gene data show CDR1 as SGHAT and CDR2 as FQNNGV. CDR3 length equals 16 residues. CDR3 sequence (DNA): TGTGCCAGCAGCTTAGTGCGGGGCGCTTCTTGGGAGACCCAGTACTGC. Its translation is CASSLVRGASWETQYC.